This TCR beta chain was documented in a study of blood T cell repertoires in COVID-19. Donors in Cohort 3 counted as recovered after two negative PCRs, clearance, or symptom resolution. V shed 0 bases, J shed 5 bases, and the junction held 5 bases outside the gene matches. Germline CDR1 SGHRS, CDR2 YFSETQ. The CDR3 is 15 amino acids. Authors' methods: Counts of nucleated cells, estimated from reference gene primer amplification, were obtained. Clones were sequenced by immunoSEQ multiplex PCR, and TCRdb holds only the in-frame ones, with some missing. For V, J and clone size, that table is used; D and trimming come from the DNA. Here the sample spans 490,000 or so clones, approximately 88% being singletons.

The sample taken for sequencing was PBMCs or T cells enriched from blood (not recorded which). The chain couples TRBV5-1 to TRBJ2-3, with 8 positions matching TRBD2. The sequence came from a middle-aged woman who had recovered from COVID-19. The CDR3 DNA is TGCGCCAGCAGCTTGGTTCGGGAGGGGGAAGATACGCAGTATTTT. This translates into CASSLVREGEDTQYF.